A single T cell receptor beta chain is shown here with its context. What it recognizes is unknown. This entry is derived from a study of vaccination effects on CD4 cells after COVID-19. Across the whole study: Antigen-specific CD4+ T cells expanded by the ViraFEST assay with viral peptide pools were then sequenced. The post-vaccine samples were taken, at the median, 72 days after the second dose. Whole-study findings and limits: Early post-infection timepoints were absent, and convalescent patients were few.

After more than 8 days in culture, the CD4+ T cells were isolated. The person was diagnosed with PCR-confirmed SARS-CoV-2 infection between March and December 2020. All study participants received two doses of BNT162b2 or mRNA-1273 vaccine. The authors replaced half the medium with IL-2 medium on days 3 and 7. V lost 0 bases and J 10 bases, leaving 13 bases between the germline ends. This CDR3 has 13 amino acids. Germline V gene lookup returns CDR1 SGHDT and CDR2 YYEEEE. Sequencing was performed with immunoSEQ multiplex PCR; in TCRdb, only in-frame clones are kept and a portion is missing. The sample has 35,000 to 55,000 clones, over 65% seen once.

This sample comprised CD4+ T cells from PBMCs cultured without peptide, obtained after COVID-19 vaccination. The chain couples TRBV5-6 to TRBJ1-1, with D unresolved. The source is a human donor who had a prior SARS-CoV-2 infection. The CDR3 reads CASSLVGKDLAFF. Written as DNA, the CDR3 is TGTGCCAGCAGCTTGGTCGGGAAGGACTTAGCTTTCTTT.